This note documents a single T cell receptor (beta chain) sequence. Its antigen is not identified. Germline V CDR1 and CDR2: SGHTA, FQGNSA. V lost 5 bases, J lost 0 bases, and 10 bases lay in between. The CDR3 sequence is 14 residues long. A sample-barcoded 5' primer and a J-beta primer mix were used in a second PCR of roughly 6 to 12 cycles. From the 5' RACE reads, TCRdb called clonotypes with MiXCR, one entry per CDR3 protein. The sample includes hundreds of thousands of distinct CDR3 sequences, around three fifths seen only once; the top ten take approximately 37%. This specimen comes from a study of blood T cells in healthy people across ages. Study-level points and caveats: Long-lived and aged donors differed, with more naive CD4+ cells and higher diversity in the long-lived. Observed TCR beta diversity per million T cells went down as age went up. This fall followed a roughly linear course with age.

The chain links TRBV7-2 to TRBJ1-2, with D hard to call. The sample taken for sequencing was blood. This sequence originates from a man in his 60s in good health. CDR3 residues: CASSATGSNYGYTF. In DNA form, the CDR3 reads TGTGCCAGCAGCGCGACTGGTTCTAACTATGGCTACACCTTC.